This T cell receptor beta chain stems from a study of T cells after yellow fever vaccination. Overall study: The SMART-Seq v4 Ultra Low Input method served to prepare the low-cell-number fractions.

This clonotype was picked up many times. Its specificity is unknown. Universal primer sites and UMIs were introduced during 5'RACE template-switching synthesis of TCR cDNA. In TCRdb, the 5' RACE reads were re-called with MiXCR into one record per CDR3 protein. The table shows 230,000 or so distinct CDR3 sequences, with about 3.5% occurring only once. General observations from the study: Secondary responses were weaker yet peaked faster, day 5 versus 15.

Germline CDR1 is DFQATT and CDR2 is SNEGSKA (reference sequence). This CDR3 has 15 amino acids. Germline trimming cut 3 bases from V and 2 bases from J; bases unmatched to any gene: 8. Sequenced here: PBMCs, sampled 15 days after the yellow fever booster vaccination. This receptor was taken from a man aged 18-30 years who received the YFV17D yellow fever vaccine. The rearrangement joins TRBV20-1 to TRBJ2-3; the match to TRBD2 covers 7 bases. CDR3 amino acids: CSASRGRGVTDTQYF. The DNA of the CDR3 is TGCAGTGCTAGTAGGGGCCGGGGGGTCACAGATACGCAGTATTTT.